Detailed here is one T cell receptor beta chain. One junction end does not reproduce the germline sequence, and a read error may be involved. This sample was taken from a study of T cells in localized non-small cell lung cancer. The germline V gene has CDR1 GTSNPN and CDR2 SVGIG (reference sequence). The CDR3 runs to 14 residues. Only in-frame clones appear in the TCRdb table, and some are missing; sequencing was by immunoSEQ multiplex PCR. The sample lists around 19,000 clones; about 87% were seen once. The starting material was PBMCs, obtained before any cancer treatment. The sequence derives from a man aged 40 to 69 with stage II squamous cell lung carcinoma. The V gene is TRBV30, the J gene TRBJ2-5; possibly TRBD1 for D (5 bases). The chain's CDR3 is CAWSLVGHQETQYF. The CDR3 DNA reads TGTGCCTGGAGTTTAGTGGGGCACCAGGAGACCCAGTACTTC.